This TCR beta chain is from a study of technical replicates of blood from a few donors. Measured with immunoSEQ multiplex PCR; TCRdb has only the in-frame clones, and not every one. The sample lists some 74,000 clones; about 89% were seen once. The CDR3 is 10 residues long. The V and J ends lost 4 bases and 10 bases respectively, with 8 bases between them. Looked up from germline, CDR1 is GTSNPN and CDR2 is SVGIG (reference sequence). The V and J genes are TRBV30 and TRBJ2-1; D is perhaps TRBD2 (5 bases). The receptor was derived from a human donor in good health. Sequencing was done on a sample of T cells isolated from PBMCs. CDR3 in amino acids: CAWTEREQFF. CDR3 in DNA: TGTGCCTGGACCGAGCGGGAGCAGTTCTTC. Full variable domain (remainder filled in from reference TRBV30 and TRBJ2-1): SQTIHQWPATLVQPVGSPLSLECTVEGTSNPNLYWYRQAAGRGLQLLFYSVGIGQISSEVPQNLSASRPQDRQFILSSKKLLLSDSGFYLCAWTEREQFFGPGTRLTVL.